These 8 T cell receptor beta chains were sequenced from one sample in a study of OX40 agonist ivuxolimab in advanced cancers. Measured with immunoSEQ multiplex PCR; TCRdb has only the in-frame clones, and not every one. The data contain about 79,000 clones, more than 65% of them singletons. The sample here was CD4+ or CD8+ T cells sorted from blood, taken in a trial of the OX40 agonist ivuxolimab. The receptors originated from an adult with an advanced solid tumor such as melanoma, head and neck, liver or kidney cancer.

The rearrangement links TRBV2 to TRBJ1-1; D is ambiguous. The CDR3 is 12 amino acids. CDR1 is SNHLY and CDR2 is FYNNEI in the germline V gene. The V end lost 6 bases, the J end lost 14 bases, and 19 bases lay between the germline ends. The CDR3 nucleotides read TGTGCCAGCAGGGTCGGCGAGCAAGGAAGCTTCTTT. This gives the protein CASRVGEQGSFF.

The chain combines TRBV7-9 with TRBJ1-3, with 7 bases lining up with TRBD1. With V trimmed by 11 bases and J by 4 bases, 5 bases remained unmatched. This CDR3 has 12 residues. CDR1 and CDR2 from the germline V gene are SEHNR and FQNEAQ (reference sequence). The CDR3 DNA reads TGTGCCGGGGGACAGAGCGGAAACACCATATATTTT. Its translation: CAGGQSGNTIYF.

The chain joins TRBV5-8 to TRBJ1-1; D is unresolved. Germline V lookup: CDR1 SGHTS, CDR2 YDEGEE. The CDR3 has 11 amino acids. Deletions cut 0 bases from V and 9 bases from J, with 6 bases between. CDR3 region: CASSLADKAFF. As DNA, the CDR3 is TGTGCCAGCAGCTTGGCGGATAAAGCTTTCTTT.

In this sample, this clone turned up once. The chain uses TRBV6-1 and TRBJ1-2; TRBD1 might be the D (5 bases). The CDR3 length is 16 residues. V dropped 1 base and J dropped 4 bases, with 16 bases sitting between them. Germline V gene lookup returns CDR1 MNHNS and CDR2 SASEGT. CDR3 in amino acids: CASSEVGQGEGYGYTF. CDR3 in DNA: TGTGCCAGCAGTGAAGTGGGTCAGGGTGAAGGCTATGGCTACACCTTC.

With respect to this clone: At one end the junction does not follow the germline gene, possibly because of a read error. The chain is built from TRBV7-8 and TRBJ2-2; either TRBD1 or TRBD2 may supply D (5 bases each). CDR1 and CDR2 (germline): SGHVS, FQNEAQ. The CDR3 spans 14 residues. CDR3 nucleotides: TGTGCCAGCAGCTTAGATCGAGGGACCGGGGAGCTGCTTTTT. Residues: CASSLDRGTGELLF.

The chain has TRBV5-8 and TRBJ1-6, with unresolved D. The V gene's germline CDR1 is SGHTS and CDR2 YDEGEE. The CDR3 loop spans 14 amino acids. Trimming stripped 4 bases from V and 6 bases from J, with 11 bases between. The chain's CDR3 is CASSPDRLNSPLHF. In nucleotides, the CDR3 is TGTGCCAGCAGCCCCGATCGTCTTAATTCACCCCTCCACTTT.

The genes are TRBV11-3 and TRBJ2-1; 12 bases are a match to TRBD2. Germline lookup yields CDR1 SGHNT and CDR2 YENEEA. The CDR3 sequence is 17 residues long. V shed 3 bases, J shed 3 bases, and the junction held 6 bases outside the gene matches. The CDR3 region is CASSFSSGRDFYNEQFF. DNA for the CDR3: TGTGCCAGCAGCTTCTCTAGCGGGAGGGACTTCTACAATGAGCAGTTCTTC.

The V and J genes are TRBV4-1 and TRBJ2-7, with TRBD2 matching over 7 bases. Germline CDR1 reads MGHRA; CDR2 reads YSYEKL. V was clipped by 0 bases and J by 2 bases; unmatched bases: 7. The CDR3 is made up of 16 amino acids. CDR3 sequence: CASSQEGAGVTYEQYF. The CDR3 nucleotides are TGCGCCAGCAGCCAAGAAGGGGCGGGGGTGACCTACGAGCAGTACTTC.